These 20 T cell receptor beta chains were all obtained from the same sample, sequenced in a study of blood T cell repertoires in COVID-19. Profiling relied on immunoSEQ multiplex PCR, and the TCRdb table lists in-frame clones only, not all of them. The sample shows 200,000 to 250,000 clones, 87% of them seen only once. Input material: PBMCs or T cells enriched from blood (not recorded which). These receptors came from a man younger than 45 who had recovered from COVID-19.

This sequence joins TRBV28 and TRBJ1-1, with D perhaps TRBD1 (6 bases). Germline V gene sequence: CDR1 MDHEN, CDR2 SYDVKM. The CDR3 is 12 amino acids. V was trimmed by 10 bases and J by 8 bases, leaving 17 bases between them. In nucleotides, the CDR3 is TGTGCCACCCACGACAGGTTCATCGAAGCTTTCTTT. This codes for CATHDRFIEAFF.

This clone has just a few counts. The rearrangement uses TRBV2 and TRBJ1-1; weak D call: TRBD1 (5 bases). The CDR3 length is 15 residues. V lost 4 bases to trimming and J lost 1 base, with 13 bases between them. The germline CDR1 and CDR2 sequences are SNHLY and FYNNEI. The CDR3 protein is CASSVRGHPNTEAFF. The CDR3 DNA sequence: TGTGCCAGCAGTGTGAGAGGACACCCGAACACTGAAGCTTTCTTT.

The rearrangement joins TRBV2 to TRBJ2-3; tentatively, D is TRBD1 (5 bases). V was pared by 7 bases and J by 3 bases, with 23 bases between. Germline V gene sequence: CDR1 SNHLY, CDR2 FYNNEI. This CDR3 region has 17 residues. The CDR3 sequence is CASKPGPRKSWTDTQYF. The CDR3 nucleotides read TGTGCCAGCAAACCAGGGCCTAGGAAGTCTTGGACAGATACGCAGTATTTT.

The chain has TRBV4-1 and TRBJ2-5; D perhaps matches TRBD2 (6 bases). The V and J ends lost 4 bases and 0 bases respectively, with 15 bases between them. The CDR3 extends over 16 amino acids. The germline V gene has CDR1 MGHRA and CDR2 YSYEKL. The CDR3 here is CASSPLGTVDQETQYF. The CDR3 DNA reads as TGCGCCAGCAGCCCCTTAGGGACTGTGGACCAAGAGACCCAGTACTTC.

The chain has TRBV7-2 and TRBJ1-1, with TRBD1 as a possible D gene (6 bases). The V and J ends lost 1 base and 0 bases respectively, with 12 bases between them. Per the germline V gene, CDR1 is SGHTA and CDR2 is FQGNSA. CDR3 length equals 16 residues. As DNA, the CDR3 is TGTGCCAGCAGCTTAGTAGGGGGAAGGTTGAACACTGAAGCTTTCTTT. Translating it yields CASSLVGGRLNTEAFF.

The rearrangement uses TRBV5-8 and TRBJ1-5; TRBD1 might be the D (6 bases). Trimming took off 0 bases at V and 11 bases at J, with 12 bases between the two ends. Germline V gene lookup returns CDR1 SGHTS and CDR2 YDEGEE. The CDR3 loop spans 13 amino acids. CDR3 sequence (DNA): TGTGCCAGCAGCTTGGGGGAGACAGGCGCCCAGCATTTT. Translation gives CASSLGETGAQHF. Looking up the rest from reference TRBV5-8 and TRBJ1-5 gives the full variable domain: EAGVTQSPTHLIKTRGQQATLRCSPISGHTSVYWYQQALGLGLQFLLWYDEGEERNRGNFPPRFSGRQFPNYSSELNVNALELEDSALYLCASSLGETGAQHFGDGTRLSIL.

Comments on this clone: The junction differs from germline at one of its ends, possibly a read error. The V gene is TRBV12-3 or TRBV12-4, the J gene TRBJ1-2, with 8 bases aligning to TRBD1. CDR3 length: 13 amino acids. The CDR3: CATSYSGGDGYTF. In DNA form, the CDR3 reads TGTGCCACCAGTTACTCAGGGGGCGATGGCTACACCTTC.

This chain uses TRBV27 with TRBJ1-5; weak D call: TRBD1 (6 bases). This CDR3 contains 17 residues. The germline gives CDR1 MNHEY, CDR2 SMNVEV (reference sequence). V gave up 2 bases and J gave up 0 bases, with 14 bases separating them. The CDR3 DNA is TGTGCCAGCAGTTTAGTGGGGGCCCTATATAGCAATCAGCCCCAGCATTTT. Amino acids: CASSLVGALYSNQPQHF.

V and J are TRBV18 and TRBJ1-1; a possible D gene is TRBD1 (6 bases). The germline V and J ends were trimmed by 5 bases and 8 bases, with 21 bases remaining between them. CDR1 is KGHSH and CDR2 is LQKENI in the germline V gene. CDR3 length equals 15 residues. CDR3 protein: CASSFRETSGTEAFF. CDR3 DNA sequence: TGTGCCAGCTCATTTCGTGAGACGTCCGGGACAGAAGCTTTCTTT. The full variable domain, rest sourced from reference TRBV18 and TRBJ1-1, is NAGVMQNPRHLVRRRGQEARLRCSPMKGHSHVYWYRQLPEEGLKFMVYLQKENIIDESGMPKERFSAEFPKEGPSILRIQQVVRGDSAAYFCASSFRETSGTEAFFGQGTRLTVV.

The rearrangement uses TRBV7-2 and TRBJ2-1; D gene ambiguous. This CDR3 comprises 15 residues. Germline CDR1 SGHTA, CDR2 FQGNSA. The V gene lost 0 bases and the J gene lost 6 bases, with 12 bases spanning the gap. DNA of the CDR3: TGTGCCAGCAGCTTAGCGCTCCTAGAAGGCAATGAGCAGTTCTTC. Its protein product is CASSLALLEGNEQFF.

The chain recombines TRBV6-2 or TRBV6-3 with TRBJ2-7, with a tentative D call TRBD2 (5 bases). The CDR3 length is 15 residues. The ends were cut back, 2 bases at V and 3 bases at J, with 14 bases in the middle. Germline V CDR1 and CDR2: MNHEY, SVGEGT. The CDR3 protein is CASSYPGLGGYEQYF. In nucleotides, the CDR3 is TGTGCCAGCAGTTACCCAGGACTCGGCGGCTACGAGCAGTACTTC.

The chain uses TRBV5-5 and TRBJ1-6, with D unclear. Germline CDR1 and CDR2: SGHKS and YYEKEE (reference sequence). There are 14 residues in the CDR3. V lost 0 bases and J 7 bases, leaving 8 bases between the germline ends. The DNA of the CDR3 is TGTGCCAGCAGCTTGGTTGGGCAGAATTCACCCCTCCACTTT. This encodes CASSLVGQNSPLHF.

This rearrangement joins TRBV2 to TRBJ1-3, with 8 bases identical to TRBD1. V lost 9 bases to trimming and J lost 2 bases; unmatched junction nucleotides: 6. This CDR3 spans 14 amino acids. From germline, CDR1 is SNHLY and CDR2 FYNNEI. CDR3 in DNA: TGTGCCAGACAGGACAGGGCGGCTGGAAACACCATATATTTT. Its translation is CARQDRAAGNTIYF.

The CDR3 coding sequence is TGTGCCAGCAGTCTCCGACAGTCGCATCAGCCCCAGCATTTT. Protein: CASSLRQSHQPQHF. The chain uses TRBV28 and TRBJ1-5; a weak D match, TRBD1 (5 bases). Trimming shortened V by 5 bases and J by 5 bases, and 13 bases separated the two germline ends. From germline, CDR1 is MDHEN and CDR2 SYDVKM. The CDR3 covers 14 residues. The complete variable domain, with remaining parts taken from reference TRBV28 and TRBJ1-5, reads DVKVTQSSRYLVKRTGEKVFLECVQDMDHENMFWYRQDPGLGLRLIYFSYDVKMKEKGDIPEGYSVSREKKERFSLILESASTNQTSMYLCASSLRQSHQPQHFGDGTRLSIL.

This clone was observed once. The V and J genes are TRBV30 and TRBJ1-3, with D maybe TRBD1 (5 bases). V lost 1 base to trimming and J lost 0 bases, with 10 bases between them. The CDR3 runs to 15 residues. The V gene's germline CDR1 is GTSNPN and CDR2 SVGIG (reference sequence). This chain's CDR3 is CAWSAGVVSGNTIYF. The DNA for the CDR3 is TGTGCCTGGAGTGCGGGGGTGGTCTCTGGAAACACCATATATTTT.

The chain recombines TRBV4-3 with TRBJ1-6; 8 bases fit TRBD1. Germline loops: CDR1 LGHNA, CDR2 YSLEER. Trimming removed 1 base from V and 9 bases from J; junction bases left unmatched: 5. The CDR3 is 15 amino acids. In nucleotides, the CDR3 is TGCGCCAGCAGCCAAGGCGGGCAGGGGGCTTCACCCCTCCACTTT. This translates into CASSQGGQGASPLHF.

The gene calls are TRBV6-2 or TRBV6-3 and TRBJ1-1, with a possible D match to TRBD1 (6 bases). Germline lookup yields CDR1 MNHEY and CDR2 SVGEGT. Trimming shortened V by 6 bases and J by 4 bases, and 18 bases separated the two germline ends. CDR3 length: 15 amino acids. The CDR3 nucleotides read TGTGCCAGCAGACCTTTAGGGGGGGCGGGCACTGAAGCTTTCTTT. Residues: CASRPLGGAGTEAFF.

Written as DNA, the CDR3 is TGTGCCAGTAGCATAACCGGGACAGGCAGGAGCAATCAGCCCCAGCATTTT. Its protein is CASSITGTGRSNQPQHF. The V call is TRBV19, the J call TRBJ1-5; TRBD1 agrees at 8 bases. This CDR3 has 17 amino acids. With 6 bases clipped from V and 1 base from J, the junction kept 11 bases outside the gene matches. Germline loops: CDR1 LNHDA, CDR2 SQIVND (reference sequence).

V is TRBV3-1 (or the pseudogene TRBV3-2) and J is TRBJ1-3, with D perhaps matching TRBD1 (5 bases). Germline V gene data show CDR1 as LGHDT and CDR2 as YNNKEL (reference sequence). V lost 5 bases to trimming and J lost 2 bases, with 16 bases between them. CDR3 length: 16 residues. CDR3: CASSGIRREAGNTIYF. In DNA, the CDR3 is TGTGCCAGCAGCGGAATACGCAGGGAGGCTGGAAACACCATATATTTT.

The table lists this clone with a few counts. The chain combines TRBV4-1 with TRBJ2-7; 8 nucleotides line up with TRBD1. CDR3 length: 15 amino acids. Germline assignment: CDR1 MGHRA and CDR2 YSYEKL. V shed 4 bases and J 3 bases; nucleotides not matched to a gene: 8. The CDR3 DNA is TGCGCCAGCAGCCGAACTGGGACAGGATACTACGAGCAGTACTTC. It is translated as CASSRTGTGYYEQYF.